This T cell receptor (beta chain) was obtained from a study of T cells in Graves' hyperthyroidism and ophthalmopathy. The study excluded patients with uncontrolled infection, other autoimmune disease, pregnancy or lactation. Researchers amplified the TCR beta CDR3 regions from RNA transcripts. The study used the HTBI primer set for a first-round RT-PCR of the TCR CDR3. TCRdb re-called the multiplex PCR reads with MiXCR, one entry per CDR3 protein. Of approximately 610,000 distinct CDR3 sequences listed, around 17% are singletons. From germline, CDR1 is MNHEY and CDR2 SVGEGT. The CDR3 is made up of 15 amino acids. V dropped 3 bases and J dropped 1; count of bases not matched to a gene: 2. With respect to this clonotype: Its cognate antigen is unknown.

General study points: Separating ophthalmopathy from stable hyperthyroidism was achieved by a 13 V-J model.

The rearrangement uses TRBV6-2 or TRBV6-3 and TRBJ2-4; TRBD1 aligns across 8 bases. The sequenced sample was blood. This TCR was recovered from a woman aged 18-30 years with Graves' hyperthyroidism. Here the CDR3 DNA reads TGTGCCAGCAGTTATCGACAGGGGGCCAAAAACATTCAGTACTTC. Translation gives CASSYRQGAKNIQYF.